This entry features one T cell receptor beta chain sequence. The CDR3 sequence is 15 residues long. V lost 4 bases to trimming and J lost 6 bases; unmatched junction nucleotides: 5. Per the germline V gene, CDR1 is LNHDA and CDR2 is SQIVND (reference sequence). This sample stems from a study of technical replicates of blood from several donors. Libraries were prepared by immunoSEQ multiplex PCR; TCRdb keeps only in-frame clonotypes and omits some of them. The sample has tens of thousands of clones, about 94% seen once. The TCR comes from a human donor in good health. Some clones in this sample may be carry-over from other donors' samples. The material sequenced was PBMCs. The rearrangement joins TRBV19 to TRBJ2-1; 11 nucleotides match TRBD2. The CDR3 DNA is TGTGCCAGTAGTAGTAGCGGGAGGGCCAGCAATGAGCAGTTCTTC. It codes for CASSSSGRASNEQFF.